The sample holds a few counts of the clone carrying this T cell receptor beta chain. The antigen remains unidentified. A junction end diverges from the germline sequence, so it may reflect a read error. Sequencing used cDNA as its template, made by extracting RNA and reverse transcribing it. The repertoire was sequenced with immunoSEQ multiplex PCR; TCRdb's copy has only in-frame clones and lacks some. The sample records approximately 200,000 clones, about 60% being singletons. This entry belongs to a study of CD8+ T cells in alopecia areata. Across the study: Treated patients were dosed with oral tofacitinib, taking 5 to 10 mg twice daily. Study-level points and caveats: Lesional scalp, especially alopecia totalis/universalis, showed higher clonality than normal scalp. In scalp and blood, many expanded lesional clones persisted during tofacitinib.

CDR3 length equals 14 residues. CDR1 is SGHRS, CDR2 YFSETQ, per germline. Indicated treatment: oral pan-JAK inhibitor, 5-10 mg twice daily. Peripheral blood and lesional scalp punch biopsies were taken from alopecia areata patients. The source is a human donor with alopecia areata. The sequences come from CD4+ T cells sorted from blood, collected at week 4, from a patient treated with tofacitinib. The V call is TRBV5-1, the J call TRBJ2-7, with D unclear. In nucleotides, the CDR3 is TGCGCCAGCAGCTTGGGATTGCGGCCGCCGGAGCTGTACTTC. This codes for CASSLGLRPPELYF.